The clone carrying this T cell receptor beta chain was observed a handful of times. The study ran its PCR with 60 Vbeta and 13 Jbeta primers. Profiled with immunoSEQ multiplex PCR; TCRdb holds only in-frame clones, not every one. The table includes some 150,000 clones, 70% to 80% detected once. J gave up 3 bases and V 4 bases, and 0 bases lay outside the gene matches. CDR1 is MGHRA, CDR2 YSYEKL, per germline. This CDR3 has 16 residues. This entry comes from a study of cytomegalovirus exposure and HLA in healthy donors. In nominal health when sampled, donors likely had unrecorded immune exposures nonetheless.

The chain has TRBV4-1 and TRBJ2-6; TRBD2 matches at 13 bases. The source of this sequence is a human donor in good health. The sample taken for sequencing was PBMCs. The CDR3 spells CASSRTSGSGANVLTF. In nucleotides, the CDR3 is TGCGCCAGCAGCCGGACTAGCGGGAGTGGGGCCAACGTCCTGACTTTC.